The T cell receptor (beta chain) under discussion was sequenced for a study of blood T cell repertoires in COVID-19. Study context: Donors in the United States, Italy and Spain gave samples during acute or convalescent COVID-19. Sources were T cells, B-cell-depleted T cells, or PBMCs; the material itself was cDNA or gDNA.

Trimming shortened V by 9 bases and J by 1 base, and 17 bases separated the two germline ends. Germline assignment: CDR1 KGHDR and CDR2 SFDVKD. This CDR3 comprises 15 residues. Original handling: Using reference gene primer amplification, nucleated cell counts were estimated. Clones were sequenced by immunoSEQ multiplex PCR, and TCRdb holds only the in-frame ones, with some missing. V and J calls and clone size come straight from that table; D and trimming were deduced from the DNA. The data show about 110,000 clones, about 93% seen once. This sequence was found in a woman under 40 with acute or convalescent COVID-19. The source material was peripheral blood. V usage is TRBV24-1 and J usage is TRBJ2-5; maybe TRBD1 (6 bases). The CDR3 DNA sequence: TGTGCCACCGGGGTTCAGGACAGTCTCCAAGAGACCCAGTACTTC. Translating gives CATGVQDSLQETQYF.